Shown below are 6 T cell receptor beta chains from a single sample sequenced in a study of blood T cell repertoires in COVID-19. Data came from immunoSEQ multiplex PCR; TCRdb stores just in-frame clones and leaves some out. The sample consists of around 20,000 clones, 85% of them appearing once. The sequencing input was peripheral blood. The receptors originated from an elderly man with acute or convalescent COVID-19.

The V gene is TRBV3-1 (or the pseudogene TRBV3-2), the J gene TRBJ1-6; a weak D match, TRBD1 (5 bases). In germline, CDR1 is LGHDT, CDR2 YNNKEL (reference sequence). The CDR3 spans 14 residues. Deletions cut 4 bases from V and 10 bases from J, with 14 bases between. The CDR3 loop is CASSLSSTDSPLHF. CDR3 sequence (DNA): TGTGCCAGCAGCCTTTCCTCGACAGACTCACCCCTCCACTTT.

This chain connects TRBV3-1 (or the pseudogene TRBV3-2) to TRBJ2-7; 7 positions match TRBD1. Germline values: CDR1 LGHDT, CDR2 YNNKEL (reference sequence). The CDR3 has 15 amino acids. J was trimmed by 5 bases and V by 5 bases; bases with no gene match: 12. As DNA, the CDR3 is TGTGCCAGCAGCTCCCGGGGAGACAGGGTAAACGAGCAGTACTTC. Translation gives CASSSRGDRVNEQYF.

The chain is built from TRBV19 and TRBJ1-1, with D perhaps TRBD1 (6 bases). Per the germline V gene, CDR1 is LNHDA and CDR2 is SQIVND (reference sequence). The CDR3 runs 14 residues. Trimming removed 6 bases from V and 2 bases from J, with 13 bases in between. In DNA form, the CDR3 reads TGTGCCAGTAGACAAGGGACATATAACACTGAAGCTTTCTTT. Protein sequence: CASRQGTYNTEAFF. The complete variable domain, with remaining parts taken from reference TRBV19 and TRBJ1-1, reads DGGITQSPKYLFRKEGQNVTLSCEQNLNHDAMYWYRQDPGQGLRLIYYSQIVNDFQKGDIAEGYSVSREKKESFPLTVTSAQKNPTAFYLCASRQGTYNTEAFFGQGTRLTVV.

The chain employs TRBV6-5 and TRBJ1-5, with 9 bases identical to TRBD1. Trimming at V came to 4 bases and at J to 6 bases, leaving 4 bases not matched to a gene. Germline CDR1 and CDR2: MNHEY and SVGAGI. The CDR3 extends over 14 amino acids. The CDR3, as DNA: TGTGCCAGCAGTTCAGGACAGGGGACTCAGCCCCAGCATTTT. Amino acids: CASSSGQGTQPQHF.

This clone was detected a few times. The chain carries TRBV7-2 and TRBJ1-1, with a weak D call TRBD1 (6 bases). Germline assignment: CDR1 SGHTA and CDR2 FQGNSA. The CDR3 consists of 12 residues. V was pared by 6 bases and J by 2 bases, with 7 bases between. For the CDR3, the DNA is TGTGCCAGCAGACAGGGAAACACTGAAGCTTTCTTT. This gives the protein CASRQGNTEAFF.

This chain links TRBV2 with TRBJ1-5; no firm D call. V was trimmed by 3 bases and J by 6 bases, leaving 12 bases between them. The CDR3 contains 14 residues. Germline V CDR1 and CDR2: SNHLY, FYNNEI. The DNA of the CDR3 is TGTGCCAGCAGTGATTTAGCGGGCGGTCAGCCCCAGCATTTT. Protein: CASSDLAGGQPQHF.